This is a list of T cell receptor beta chains from one sample in a study of blood T cell repertoires in COVID-19. This table comes from immunoSEQ multiplex PCR, and its TCRdb copy is limited to in-frame clones, with some not included. The sample includes 60,000 or so clones, over 80% seen only once; the top ten take around 8.3%. Sequences were obtained from peripheral blood. All receptors derive from a human donor with active COVID-19. The donor label of this sample is uncertain. Both conserved end residues are part of each CDR3. A D gene is named only where the DNA matches it firmly. The size field is filled for only some rows; it gives once, few, many or a size class.

d_call clone_size j_call v_call cdr3_nt cdr3_aa
TRBD1 - TRBJ2-1 TRBV2 TGTGCCAGCAGTCTAGGGACAGGACTCACCTACAATGAGCAGTTCTTC CASSLGTGLTYNEQFF
- - TRBJ2-5 TRBV6-5 TGTGCCAGCTCAGGGTCCGGCACCGAGACCCAGTACTTC CASSGSGTETQYF
TRBD1 - TRBJ1-5 TRBV7-2 TGTGCCAGCAGCTTCTCCGGGACAGACAATCAGCCCCAGCATTTT CASSFSGTDNQPQHF
- - TRBJ1-5 TRBV12-3/TRBV12-4 TGTGCCAGCACCCAGGCCCGGGGTCAGCCCCAGCATTTT CASTQARGQPQHF
TRBD1 - TRBJ1-6 TRBV3-1/TRBV3-2 TGTGCCAGCAGCCAAGCAGCAGGGGGCGCGGATTCACCCCTCCACTTT CASSQAAGGADSPLHF
TRBD2 - TRBJ2-3 TRBV4-3 TGCGCCAGCAGCCAAGATCTAGCGGGGGGGCCTTTGACCTCAGATACGCAGTATTTT CASSQDLAGGPLTSDTQYF
TRBD1 - TRBJ1-1 TRBV11-3 TGTGCCAGCAGCTTACAGGGGGATACTGAAGCTTTCTTT CASSLQGDTEAFF
TRBD2 - TRBJ2-1 TRBV4-2 TGTGCCAGCAGCCAGACTAGCGGGGGGACCAATGAGCAGTTCTTC CASSQTSGGTNEQFF
TRBD2 - TRBJ2-1 TRBV4-2 TGTGCCAGCAGCCACCTAGCGGGAGGTCCCAATGAGCAGTTCTTC CASSHLAGGPNEQFF
- - TRBJ1-6 TRBV12-5 TGTGCTAGTGGGCCAGGGGTGGGCGGTAATTCACCCCTCCACTTT CASGPGVGGNSPLHF
- - TRBJ2-5 TRBV20-1 TGCAGTGCTCGACATCAAGAGACCCAGTACTTC CSARHQETQYF
- - TRBJ2-1 TRBV11-2 TGTGCCAGCACCCCGACCGGGGGTGTTTACAATGAGCAGTTCTTC CASTPTGGVYNEQFF
TRBD1 - TRBJ1-2 TRBV4-3 TGCGCCAGCAGCCAAGACTGGACAGGCCTCAGCTATGGCTACACCTTC CASSQDWTGLSYGYTF
- - TRBJ2-7 TRBV6-6 TGTGCCACCGGGGGGAACAGGGTCTCCTCCGAGCAGTACTTC CATGGNRVSSEQYF
- - TRBJ2-1 TRBV7-8 TGTGCCAGCAGCTTAGTAGGCGGGATGTTCCACAATGAGCAGTTCTTC CASSLVGGMFHNEQFF
- - TRBJ1-4 TRBV15 TGTGCCACCAGCAGCAACATAATCGAAAAACTGTTTTTT CATSSNIIEKLFF
- few TRBJ1-2 TRBV7-9 TGTGCCAGCAGCTTAGAGGGGACTGGCGGCTACACCTTC CASSLEGTGGYTF
- - TRBJ2-2 TRBV6-5 TGTGCCAGCAGTTTCTTCCGGGGGAACACCGGGGAGCTGTTTTTT CASSFFRGNTGELFF
TRBD2 - TRBJ2-5 TRBV9 TGTGCCAGCAGCCTCCTCCCCGGGACTAGCGGGGGGCGATTAAAAGAGACCCAGTACTTC CASSLLPGTSGGRLKETQYF
TRBD1 - TRBJ2-2 TRBV4-3 TGCGCCAGCAGCCAGACAGGGGGCTCAGGCGGGGAGCTGTTTTTT CASSQTGGSGGELFF
- - TRBJ1-1 TRBV19 TGTGCCAGTAAAGAACTCTTGAACACTGAAGCTTTCTTT CASKELLNTEAFF
TRBD1 - TRBJ1-2 TRBV6-6 TGTGCCAGCAGTGCCCGACAGGGCCGGTATGGCTACACCTTC CASSARQGRYGYTF
- few TRBJ1-2 TRBV12-3/TRBV12-4 TGTGCCAGCAGTTCTCGGACAGTCTATGGCTACACCTTC CASSSRTVYGYTF
TRBD1 few TRBJ1-3 TRBV27 TGTGCCAGCAGCCCCCTCGGACAGGCGGGAAACACCATATATTTT CASSPLGQAGNTIYF
- - TRBJ2-1 TRBV7-9 TGTGCCGACGTGGACTTCAACAATGAGCAGTTCTTC CADVDFNNEQFF
- - TRBJ1-1 TRBV6-5 TGTGCCAGCAGTTACAGGAGAACCGATTCGAACACTGAAGCTTTCTTT CASSYRRTDSNTEAFF
- - TRBJ1-4 TRBV18 TGTGCCAGCTCACCACCGCTACAGGCTAATGAAAAACTGTTTTTT CASSPPLQANEKLFF
- - TRBJ1-1 TRBV9 TGTGCCAGCAACAACGGCCCGGGGGATGTCACTGAAGCTTTCTTT CASNNGPGDVTEAFF
TRBD2 once TRBJ2-1 TRBV19 TGTGCCAGTAGTATAGAACTCGGGGGGGGCTGGGATGAGCAGTTCTTC CASSIELGGGWDEQFF
TRBD1 - TRBJ2-1 TRBV7-9 TGTGCCAGCAGCCCAGCAGGGACAGGAGGCAATGAGCAGTTCTTC CASSPAGTGGNEQFF
TRBD1 - TRBJ1-6 TRBV3-1/TRBV3-2 TGTGCCAGCAGCCAAGTGACAGGGTATTCACCCCTCCACTTT CASSQVTGYSPLHF